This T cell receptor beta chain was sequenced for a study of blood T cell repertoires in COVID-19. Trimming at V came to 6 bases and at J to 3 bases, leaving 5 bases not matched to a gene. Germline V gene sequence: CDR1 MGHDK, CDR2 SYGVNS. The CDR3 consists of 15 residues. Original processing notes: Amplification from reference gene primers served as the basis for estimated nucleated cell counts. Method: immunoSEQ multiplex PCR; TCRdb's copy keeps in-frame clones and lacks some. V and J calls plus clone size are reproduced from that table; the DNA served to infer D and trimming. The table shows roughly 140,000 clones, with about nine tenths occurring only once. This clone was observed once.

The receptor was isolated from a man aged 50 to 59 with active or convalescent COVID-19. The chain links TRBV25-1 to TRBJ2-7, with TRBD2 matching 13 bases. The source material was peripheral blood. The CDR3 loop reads CASSSGLAGLYEQYF. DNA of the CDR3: TGTGCCAGCAGCTCGGGACTAGCGGGGCTCTACGAGCAGTACTTC.